The 12 T cell receptor beta chains given below trace back to one sample, sequenced in a study of T cells in Graves' hyperthyroidism and ophthalmopathy (dated by TCRdb to between 2018 and 2021). Receptor amplification or capture employed multiplex PCR. Sequenced on an Illumina HiSeq 2000. TCR beta CDR3 regions were amplified from RNA transcripts. For the first round of RT-PCR on the TCR CDR3, the HTBI primer set was used together with the Qiagen OneStep RT-PCR kit. The public reads were reprocessed in TCRdb via fastp at Q25 and MiXCR, keeping in-frame beta chains. Each record represents a unique CDR3 protein, reported with the most common genes and DNA among its rows. This sample comprises roughly 400,000 distinct CDR3 sequences, around 14% of them detected only once. Around 30% of the sample is taken by the ten largest. The sequencing input was blood. The source is a woman in her late teens or twenties with Graves' hyperthyroidism that later progressed to Graves' ophthalmopathy.

This clonotype has ten or more counts. The chain links TRBV7-9 to TRBJ1-5, with no clear D. The germline CDR1 and CDR2 sequences are SEHNR and FQNEAQ (reference sequence). Trimming removed 1 base at V and 4 bases at J, with 11 bases between. This CDR3 is built from 15 residues. For the CDR3, the DNA is TGTGCCAGCAGCTTAGATGGCAGGCCTAATCAGCCCCAGCATTTT. Its protein is CASSLDGRPNQPQHF. Full variable domain (outside the CDR3, taken from reference TRBV7-9 and TRBJ1-5): DTGVSQNPRHKITKRGQNVTFRCDPISEHNRLYWYRQTLGQGPEFLTYFQNEAQLEKSRLLSDRFSAERPKGSFSTLEIQRTEQGDSAMYLCASSLDGRPNQPQHFGDGTRLSIL.

This clonotype has a count of ten or more. The chain couples TRBV7-2 to TRBJ2-1; D might be TRBD2 (6 bases). Trimming took off 2 bases at V and 4 bases at J, with 12 bases between the two ends. This CDR3 is 15 amino acids long. CDR1 is SGHTA and CDR2 is FQGNSA in the germline V gene. The CDR3 loop reads CASSLHLAEYNEQFF. CDR3 in DNA: TGTGCCAGCAGCTTACACTTAGCGGAATACAATGAGCAGTTCTTC.

The chain has TRBV6-1 and TRBJ1-1; 7 bases match TRBD1. Germline assignment: CDR1 MNHNS and CDR2 SASEGT. With V trimmed by 6 bases and J by 4 bases, 11 bases remained unmatched. CDR3 size: 15 residues. The CDR3 DNA reads TGTGCCAGCAGCCGGAGACAGGGAGGGGGCACTGAAGCTTTCTTT. Its translation is CASSRRQGGGTEAFF.

This clonotype was seen a handful of times. V is TRBV4-1 and J is TRBJ2-5; 8 nucleotides agree with TRBD2. The CDR3 spans 15 residues. The ends lost 4 bases at V and 3 bases at J; junction bases unmatched: 7. The germline CDR1 and CDR2 sequences are MGHRA and YSYEKL. DNA of the CDR3: TGCGCCAGCAGCCCCCAACTAGCGGAGAAAGAGACCCAGTACTTC. This gives the protein CASSPQLAEKETQYF.

This clonotype was counted only a few times. The chain joins TRBV6-4 to TRBJ2-3, with no clear D. The V end was cut by 5 bases, the J end by 0 bases, with 9 bases between. The length of the CDR3 is 14 residues. The germline V gene encodes CDR1 MRHNA and CDR2 SNTAGT. For the CDR3, the DNA is TGTGCCAGCAGTCTTAATCCTAGCACAGATACGCAGTATTTT. It specifies CASSLNPSTDTQYF.

In its sample, this clonotype was seen many times. J is TRBJ2-4 and V is TRBV6-1; maybe TRBD1 (5 bases). Trimming shortened V by 6 bases and J by 6 bases, and 9 bases separated the two germline ends. CDR1 is MNHNS and CDR2 is SASEGT in the germline V gene. This CDR3 spans 12 amino acids. For the CDR3, the DNA is TGTGCCAGCAGCTCCGACAGAAACATTCAGTACTTC. It specifies CASSSDRNIQYF.

In this sample, this clonotype turned up a few times. The chain combines TRBV4-3 with TRBJ2-1, with D perhaps matching TRBD1 or TRBD2 (5 bases each). Germline assignment: CDR1 LGHNA and CDR2 YSLEER. The CDR3 covers 16 residues. Trimming cost V 2 bases and J 0 bases, with 11 bases left between them. The CDR3: CASSQSPGSSYNEQFF. CDR3 nucleotide sequence: TGCGCCAGCAGCCAATCTCCAGGGAGCTCCTACAATGAGCAGTTCTTC.

On this clonotype: It may be a read error: a sequence one base away is much more abundant. J is TRBJ2-5 and V is TRBV20-1; tentatively, D is TRBD2 (6 bases). V was shortened by 5 bases and J by 9 bases, with 16 bases between the two germline ends. The CDR3 length is 12 residues. Germline values: CDR1 DFQATT, CDR2 SNEGSKA (reference sequence). CDR3 sequence reads: CSALDLGEAQYF. The CDR3 DNA sequence: TGCAGTGCTCTAGACCTGGGGGAGGCCCAGTACTTC.

This clonotype has a count of ten or more. The V call is TRBV30, the J call TRBJ1-2, with D possibly matching TRBD1 (5 bases). The CDR3 is made up of 11 amino acids. Germline loops: CDR1 GTSNPN, CDR2 SVGIG (reference sequence). Trimming left V 8 bases short and J 5 bases short, with 12 bases between. The CDR3 spells CARGGVYGYTF. For the CDR3, the DNA is TGTGCCCGCGGAGGGGTATATGGCTACACCTTC.

This clonotype was observed a few times. This chain links TRBV19 with TRBJ2-1; 10 nucleotides line up with TRBD1. The CDR3 is made up of 22 amino acids. The J segment lost 3 bases and the V segment lost 3 bases, leaving 23 bases of the junction unmatched. Germline assignment: CDR1 LNHDA and CDR2 SQIVND (reference sequence). Written as DNA, the CDR3 is TGTGCCAGTAGTATGCCAAGCGGAGGACAGGGGGAGCGGGAGTTGCTCTACAATGAGCAGTTCTTC. Its protein is CASSMPSGGQGERELLYNEQFF.

The chain joins TRBV6-1 to TRBJ1-1; D is uncertain. The V and J ends lost 8 bases and 5 bases respectively, with 12 bases between them. Germline CDR1 MNHNS, CDR2 SASEGT. The CDR3 is made up of 12 amino acids. CDR3 residues: CASGKGMTEAFF. The DNA for the CDR3 is TGTGCCAGCGGAAAGGGTATGACTGAAGCTTTCTTT.

The sample holds many counts of this clonotype. The chain employs TRBV6-2 or TRBV6-3 and TRBJ2-5; D is undetermined. There are 13 residues in the CDR3. Trimming pared 0 bases from V and 5 bases from J, leaving 7 bases between. The germline CDR1 and CDR2 sequences are MNHEY and SVGEGT. The CDR3 nucleotides read TGTGCCAGCAGTTACTCCCTTCTGGAGACCCAGTACTTC. Protein sequence: CASSYSLLETQYF.